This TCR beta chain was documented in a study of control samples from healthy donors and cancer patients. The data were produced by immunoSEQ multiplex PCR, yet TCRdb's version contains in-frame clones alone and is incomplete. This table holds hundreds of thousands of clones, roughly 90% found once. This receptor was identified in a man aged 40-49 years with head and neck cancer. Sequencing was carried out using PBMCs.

The CDR3 protein is CAWSVQNRGGYTF. The CDR3 region has the DNA TGTGCCTGGAGTGTACAAAACAGGGGTGGCTACACCTTC. The V call is TRBV30, the J call TRBJ1-2; 7 nucleotides line up with TRBD1. The CDR3 totals 13 residues. Germline V gene data show CDR1 as GTSNPN and CDR2 as SVGIG (reference sequence). Trimming removed 0 bases from V and 7 bases from J; junction bases left unmatched: 5.